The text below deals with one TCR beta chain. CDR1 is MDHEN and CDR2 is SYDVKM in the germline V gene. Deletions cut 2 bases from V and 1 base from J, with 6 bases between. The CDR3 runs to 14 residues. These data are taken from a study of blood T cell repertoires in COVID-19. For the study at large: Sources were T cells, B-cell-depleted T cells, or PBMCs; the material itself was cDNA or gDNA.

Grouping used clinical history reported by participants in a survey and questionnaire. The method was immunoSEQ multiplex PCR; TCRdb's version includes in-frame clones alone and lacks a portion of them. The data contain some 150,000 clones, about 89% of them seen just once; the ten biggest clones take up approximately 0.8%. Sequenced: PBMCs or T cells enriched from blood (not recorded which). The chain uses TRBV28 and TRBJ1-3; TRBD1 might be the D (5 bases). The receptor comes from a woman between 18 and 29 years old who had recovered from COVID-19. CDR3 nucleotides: TGTGCCAGCAGTTTAGCAGGGTCTGGAAACACCATATATTTT. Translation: CASSLAGSGNTIYF.